The TCR beta chain under discussion was sequenced for a study of T cell repertoires in cytomegalovirus infection. Study overall: Public signatures in TCR beta pointed to CMV infection and matching HLA type. Study results and caveats: The study identified carriers of CMV plus the relevant HLA from cumulative public TCR beta family frequency. CMV-specific TCR beta clonotypes restricted by HLA-C dominated the ex vivo response.

MiXCR, applied by TCRdb to the reads, yields one record per CDR3 protein. The sample lists under 350,000 distinct CDR3 sequences, about 8.8% occurring once. V gave up 3 bases and J gave up 5 bases, with 7 bases separating them. The CDR3 runs 12 residues. Germline V gene sequence: CDR1 SEHNR, CDR2 FQNEAQ (reference sequence). This clonotype came up many times. As yet, its antigen is unknown. The chain carries TRBV7-9 and TRBJ2-5, with D unresolved. The clonotype was recovered from a human donor in good health (CMV status not recorded). Some clones in this sample may be carry-over from other donors' samples. Sequencing was done on a sample of PBMCs. CDR3 DNA: TGTGCCAGCAGCTTTTCACGGGAGACCCAGTACTTC. Translated, it gives CASSFSRETQYF.